The 30 T cell receptor beta chains below all came from one sample that was sequenced in a study of blood T cell repertoires in COVID-19. Profiled with immunoSEQ multiplex PCR; TCRdb holds only in-frame clones, not every one. Among fewer than 400,000 clones listed, approximately 83% were seen once. The sample taken for sequencing was PBMCs or T cells enriched from blood (not recorded which). All receptors derive from a man aged 25-40 years who had recovered from COVID-19.

V gene TRBV5-6 combines with J gene TRBJ2-7, with a tentative D call TRBD1 (5 bases). The V end lost 1 base, the J end lost 7 bases, and 15 bases lay between the germline ends. The length of the CDR3 is 14 residues. Germline V gene lookup returns CDR1 SGHDT and CDR2 YYEEEE. The CDR3 DNA follows: TGTGCCAGCAGCTTGAGTGAAGGGGTCGGGGAGCAGTACTTC. It translates to CASSLSEGVGEQYF.

The rearrangement links TRBV10-3 to TRBJ1-2; TRBD1 is a possible D gene (5 bases). Germline CDR1 and CDR2: ENHRY and SYGVKD. V lost 6 bases to trimming and J lost 6 bases, with 17 bases between them. This CDR3 has 14 residues. CDR3 amino acids: CAIRGTRGDDGYTF. The CDR3, as DNA: TGTGCCATCAGGGGGACTCGGGGGGACGATGGCTACACCTTC.

V usage is TRBV15 and J usage is TRBJ1-5; D is unclear. This CDR3 is 12 amino acids long. V was clipped by 3 bases and J by 6 bases, with 6 bases between them. Germline values: CDR1 LNHNV, CDR2 YYDKDF (reference sequence). CDR3 loop: CATSRRGQPQHF. Here the CDR3 DNA reads TGTGCCACCAGCAGGCGAGGTCAGCCCCAGCATTTT.

The count of this clone is one. The chain's CDR3 is CASSLVPGEGGYTF. The CDR3 nucleotides are TGCGCCAGCAGCTTGGTTCCAGGGGAAGGTGGCTACACCTTC. The genes are TRBV5-1 and TRBJ1-2; TRBD1 might be the D (6 bases). Germline CDR1 SGHRS, CDR2 YFSETQ. This CDR3 contains 14 residues. Trimming removed 0 bases at V and 7 bases at J, with 13 bases between.

V and J are TRBV5-6 and TRBJ1-6; 10 bases map to TRBD1. V dropped 2 bases and J dropped 7; count of bases not matched to a gene: 9. CDR3 length: 17 residues. Germline CDR1 SGHDT, CDR2 YYEEEE. CDR3 nucleotides: TGTGCCAGCAGCTTTAGGACAGGGGGGATATCGAATTCACCCCTCCACTTT. Amino acid sequence: CASSFRTGGISNSPLHF.

As concerns this clone: Sequence at one end of the junction differs from germline and may be a read error. The CDR3 is CASSGRQDLLQGNYGYIF. CDR3 in DNA: TGTGCCAGTAGTGGTCGGCAGGACCTCCTACAGGGTAACTATGGCTACATCTTC. The chain joins TRBV19 to TRBJ1-2; TRBD1 might be the D (6 bases). Germline-derived CDR1 and CDR2 are LNHDA and SQIVND (reference sequence). The CDR3 extends over 18 amino acids.

The gene calls are TRBV14 and TRBJ2-3; the match to TRBD2 covers 7 bases. The CDR3 is 16 residues long. The germline V gene has CDR1 SGHDN and CDR2 FVKESK. J was trimmed by 0 bases and V by 7 bases; bases with no gene match: 10. CDR3 sequence (DNA): TGTGCCAGCACCTTCGGGCTAGCGGATAGCACAGATACGCAGTATTTT. It encodes CASTFGLADSTDTQYF.

This chain joins TRBV7-9 and TRBJ1-2, with D unclear. The CDR3 consists of 15 residues. Germline V gene sequence: CDR1 SEHNR, CDR2 FQNEAQ (reference sequence). Trimming removed 3 bases from V and 0 bases from J, with 11 bases in between. The CDR3: CASSFHSGTNYGYTF. CDR3 nucleotide sequence: TGTGCCAGCAGCTTCCACAGCGGAACTAACTATGGCTACACCTTC.

This chain links TRBV3-1 (or the pseudogene TRBV3-2) with TRBJ2-2; D call uncertain. Germline V gene data show CDR1 as LGHDT and CDR2 as YNNKEL (reference sequence). The CDR3 runs to 15 residues. Trimming left V 4 bases short and J 3 bases short, with 12 bases between. As DNA, the CDR3 is TGTGCCAGCAGCCCCCCTGTCGCAGACACCGGGGAGCTGTTTTTT. It codes for CASSPPVADTGELFF.

V is TRBV18 and J is TRBJ2-7; 9 positions agree with TRBD1. The CDR3 is 16 residues long. V was clipped by 6 bases and J by 6 bases; unmatched bases: 15. In germline, CDR1 is KGHSH, CDR2 LQKENI. The CDR3 nucleotides are TGTGCCAGCTCCCTAAGGCCGGGACAGGGACCCCTCGAGCAGTACTTC. Its protein product is CASSLRPGQGPLEQYF.

The chain recombines TRBV9 with TRBJ1-6, with 9 bases fitting TRBD1. Germline CDR1 SGDLS, CDR2 YYNGEE. This CDR3 has 17 amino acids. Trimming cost V 4 bases and J 3 bases; bases outside gene matches: 8. CDR3 DNA: TGTGCCAGCAGCCCACGGGACAGGGTTGACTATAATTCACCCCTCCACTTT. Amino acids: CASSPRDRVDYNSPLHF.

Only a few counts were recorded for this clone. J is TRBJ1-2 and V is TRBV4-3; TRBD1 matches at 7 bases. This CDR3 contains 17 residues. Germline V lookup: CDR1 LGHNA, CDR2 YSLEER. V lost 0 bases and J lost 3; bases outside the gene matches: 10. For the CDR3, the DNA is TGCGCCAGCAGCCAAGAATTTTCCCACAGGGGCCACTATGGCTACACCTTC. The encoded protein is CASSQEFSHRGHYGYTF.

This clone was picked up one time. The chain has TRBV7-3 and TRBJ2-5; 9 positions match TRBD2. V was pared by 6 bases and J by 5 bases, with 10 bases of the junction left unmatched. The CDR3 is 15 residues long. Germline V CDR1 and CDR2: SGHTA, FQGTGA. The CDR3 region has the DNA TGTGCCAGCAGTCCTAGCGGGGTTAGTGGGGAGACCCAGTACTTC. Translating gives CASSPSGVSGETQYF.

The chain uses TRBV7-9 and TRBJ1-1, with 10 bases lining up with TRBD1. The CDR3 has 16 amino acids. Germline CDR1 reads SEHNR; CDR2 reads FQNEAQ (reference sequence). After removal of 1 base from V and 4 bases from J, the junction contained 6 bases not matched to a gene. The CDR3 is CASSLGQGAEVTEAFF. The CDR3 bases are TGTGCCAGCAGCTTAGGACAGGGGGCGGAGGTCACTGAAGCTTTCTTT.

The rearrangement links TRBV6-2 or TRBV6-3 to TRBJ1-5; the D gene is possibly TRBD1 (6 bases). Trimming stripped 5 bases from V and 4 bases from J, with 21 bases between. Looked up from germline, CDR1 is MNHEY and CDR2 is SVGEGT. The CDR3 runs to 17 residues. CDR3 in amino acids: CASSIHRAGLRNQPQHF. The CDR3 DNA sequence: TGTGCCAGCAGTATCCACAGGGCCGGTTTGAGGAATCAGCCCCAGCATTTT.

A note on this clone: Germline and junction disagree at one end, which may indicate a read error. CDR3 bases: TGTGCTAGCAGGCACGACGAAACGGACAGGGACGAGCAGTACTTC. This codes for CASRHDETDRDEQYF. The chain employs TRBV7-7 and TRBJ2-7; the match to TRBD1 covers 8 bases. CDR3 size: 15 residues. In germline, CDR1 is SSHAT, CDR2 FNYEAQ (reference sequence). The full variable domain, its missing parts supplied by reference TRBV7-7 and TRBJ2-7, is GAGVSQSPRYKVTKRGQDVTLRCDPISSHATLYWYQQALGQGPEFLTYFNYEAQPDKSGLPSDRFSAERPEGSISTLTIQRTEQRDSAMYRCASRHDETDRDEQYFGPGTRLTVT.

The CDR3: CSVGLSGRGSYGYTF. CDR3 DNA sequence: TGCAGCGTTGGCCTATCGGGCAGGGGAAGCTATGGCTACACCTTC. The chain employs TRBV29-1 and TRBJ1-2; a weak D match, TRBD1 (6 bases). The germline gives CDR1 SQVTM, CDR2 ANQGSEA. There are 15 residues in the CDR3. Trimming removed 4 bases at V and 4 bases at J, with 19 bases between.

The rearrangement joins TRBV30 to TRBJ2-7; 15 positions match TRBD2. Germline CDR1 is GTSNPN and CDR2 is SVGIG (reference sequence). The CDR3 spans 15 residues. V was pared by 8 bases and J by 4 bases, with 9 bases of the junction left unmatched. CDR3 bases: TGTGCCCTAGACAGGGGACTAGCGGGGGGTTACGAGCAGTACTTC. Protein: CALDRGLAGGYEQYF.

The V gene is TRBV7-2, the J gene TRBJ1-2; no clear D. Between the trimmed V and J ends, which lost 1 base and 8 bases, there was a span of 14 bases. Germline CDR1 SGHTA, CDR2 FQGNSA. The CDR3 contains 14 residues. This CDR3 is CASSLGLGSGGYTF. The CDR3, as DNA: TGTGCCAGCAGCTTAGGCCTAGGGTCGGGAGGCTACACCTTC.

This clone was seen a single time. This sample also contains other DNA sequences that code for the same CDR3. The V and J genes are TRBV7-9 and TRBJ1-6; 8 positions agree with TRBD1. The germline V gene encodes CDR1 SEHNR and CDR2 FQNEAQ (reference sequence). The J segment lost 7 bases and the V segment lost 5 bases, leaving 4 bases of the junction unmatched. The CDR3 sequence is 14 residues long. The CDR3, as DNA: TGTGCCAGCAGCCAAGGACAGGGAAATTCACCCCTCCACTTT. Its protein product is CASSQGQGNSPLHF.

The rearrangement links TRBV4-3 to TRBJ1-1, with D maybe TRBD1 (5 bases). This CDR3 comprises 15 residues. The V gene's germline CDR1 is LGHNA and CDR2 YSLEER. V was pared by 1 base and J by 8 bases, with 17 bases between. This chain's CDR3 is CASSQVWVGGAEAFF. DNA for the CDR3: TGCGCCAGCAGCCAAGTTTGGGTTGGAGGGGCCGAAGCTTTCTTT.

The chain links TRBV6-6 to TRBJ2-2, with a possible D match to TRBD1 (5 bases). The CDR3 totals 12 residues. Germline CDR1 MNHNY, CDR2 SVGAGI (reference sequence). V dropped 2 bases and J dropped 14 bases, with 12 bases sitting between them. In DNA, the CDR3 is TGTGCCAGCAGTTACGTCCAGGGTGGTCTGTTTTTT. It is translated as CASSYVQGGLFF.

This CDR3 reads CASSIMGREQYF. The DNA for the CDR3 is TGTGCCAGTAGTATCATGGGGCGGGAGCAGTACTTC. The V call is TRBV19, the J call TRBJ2-7; D possibly corresponds to TRBD1 (5 bases). CDR1 and CDR2 (germline): LNHDA, SQIVND (reference sequence). V was clipped by 3 bases and J by 7 bases, with 10 bases between them. The CDR3 loop spans 12 amino acids.

The rearrangement links TRBV11-2 to TRBJ2-1; 7 bases are shared with TRBD1. Germline V CDR1 and CDR2: SGHAT, FQNNGV. This CDR3 has 17 amino acids. V dropped 6 bases and J dropped 6; count of bases not matched to a gene: 17. The CDR3, as DNA: TGTGCCAGCAGTACCCCATTGGACAGGTACCGACTCAATGAGCAGTTCTTC. It is translated as CASSTPLDRYRLNEQFF.

The gene calls are TRBV19 and TRBJ2-4, with D unresolved. V lost 4 bases and J 2 bases, leaving 9 bases between the germline ends. The CDR3 runs to 14 residues. Germline lookup yields CDR1 LNHDA and CDR2 SQIVND (reference sequence). In DNA form, the CDR3 reads TGTGCCAGTAGTAAGTCAGATACCAAAAACATTCAGTACTTC. Amino acid sequence: CASSKSDTKNIQYF.

The genes are TRBV18 and TRBJ1-2; TRBD1 aligns across 8 bases. Germline V lookup: CDR1 KGHSH, CDR2 LQKENI. V dropped 3 bases and J dropped 6; count of bases not matched to a gene: 9. This CDR3 has 15 amino acids. The CDR3 coding sequence is TGTGCCAGCTCACCCGGACAGGGACAATGGGATGGCTACACCTTC. It yields the protein CASSPGQGQWDGYTF.

This chain connects TRBV9 to TRBJ2-1; 12 bases line up with TRBD2. This CDR3 has 15 amino acids. With 4 bases clipped from V and 4 bases from J, the junction kept 3 bases outside the gene matches. The germline gives CDR1 SGDLS, CDR2 YYNGEE. CDR3 nucleotide sequence: TGTGCCAGCAGCCCCGGGACTAGCGGGTACAATGAGCAGTTCTTC. It translates to CASSPGTSGYNEQFF.

The chain combines TRBV24-1 with TRBJ2-5, with D unresolved. V lost 5 bases to trimming and J lost 4 bases, with 4 bases between them. Germline V gene sequence: CDR1 KGHDR, CDR2 SFDVKD. This CDR3 is 11 amino acids long. CDR3 sequence (DNA): TGTGCCACCAGTGGAGGAGAGACCCAGTACTTC. Translating gives CATSGGETQYF.

The J gene is TRBJ1-2, the V gene TRBV5-5; D is perhaps TRBD1 (5 bases). The germline V gene has CDR1 SGHKS and CDR2 YYEKEE (reference sequence). Between the trimmed V and J ends, which lost 4 bases and 0 bases, there was a span of 19 bases. The CDR3 runs to 17 residues. The CDR3 protein is CASSLEVWGPANYGYTF. CDR3 sequence (DNA): TGTGCCAGCAGCCTGGAGGTTTGGGGCCCAGCTAACTATGGCTACACCTTC.

The chain joins TRBV19 to TRBJ2-6; the match to TRBD1 covers 10 bases. The CDR3 contains 21 residues. Germline-derived CDR1 and CDR2 are LNHDA and SQIVND (reference sequence). Germline trimming cut 5 bases from V and 2 bases from J; bases unmatched to any gene: 18. The CDR3 DNA is TGTGCCAGTAGTGATTCGACAGGGGGCTCCAGGGGTACAGCTGGGGCCAACGTCCTGACTTTC. Protein: CASSDSTGGSRGTAGANVLTF. Supplemented by reference TRBV19 and TRBJ2-6, the full variable domain reads DGGITQSPKYLFRKEGQNVTLSCEQNLNHDAMYWYRQDPGQGLRLIYYSQIVNDFQKGDIAEGYSVSREKKESFPLTVTSAQKNPTAFYLCASSDSTGGSRGTAGANVLTFGAGSRLTVL.